This entry is about one T cell receptor (beta chain). Antigen specificity is unknown. Generated by immunoSEQ multiplex PCR, the TCRdb table keeps only in-frame clones and is missing some. This table has about 2.1 million clones, around 93% appearing once. The sample is drawn from a study of shared clonotypes between healthy human individuals. Findings of the study overall: In contrast to clonotypes shared by all four donors, non-shared clonotypes had lower generation probabilities. In having few donors, the study represented limited genetic and exposure-history diversity. Clonotype sharing among donors was expected to depend on sequencing depth. Compared with memory subsets, naive subsets generally had larger estimated richness.

CD45RO-negative cells were positively selected for CCR7, leaving out terminally differentiated effector memory CD45RA+ cells. The germline V and J ends were trimmed by 5 bases and 7 bases, with 12 bases remaining between them. CDR1 is MNHEY, CDR2 SMNVEV, per germline (reference sequence). There are 12 residues in the CDR3. The chain is built from TRBV27 and TRBJ2-7, with D unclear. The receptor comes from a man younger than 35 in good health. Some clones in this sample may be carry-over from other donors' samples. Source material: naive CD8+ T cells from PBMCs. CDR3 loop: CASSNSIEEQYF. The CDR3 DNA sequence: TGTGCCAGCAGTAACAGCATTGAGGAGCAGTACTTC.